A selection of T cell receptor beta chains follows, all from one sample in a study of control samples from healthy donors and cancer patients. Assay used: immunoSEQ multiplex PCR; TCRdb lists only in-frame clones, some missing. In the table there are roughly 150,000 clones, approximately 94% of which are singletons. The material sequenced was blood. The receptors were sampled from a man younger than 30 in good health. Both conserved end residues are part of each CDR3. D genes are given only for firm matches. Some rows mark clone size as missing; the rest say once, few, many or name a class of expanded clone.

>-|-|TRBJ1-6|TRBV6-1
CASSEGGRVNSPLHF
TGTGCCAGCAGTGAGGGGGGACGGGTTAATTCACCCCTCCACTTT
>-|-|TRBJ2-7|TRBV5-1
CASSFEGRSEQYF
TGCGCCAGCAGCTTTGAGGGTAGAAGCGAGCAGTACTTC
>-|-|TRBJ2-7|TRBV4-1
CASSQEGPSTYEQYF
TGCGCCAGCAGCCAAGAGGGACCGTCCACATACGAGCAGTACTTC
>-|-|TRBJ1-2|TRBV12-3/TRBV12-4
CASSLGVSMGYTF
TGTGCCAGCAGTTTAGGGGTTTCGATGGGCTACACCTTC
>-|-|TRBJ2-3|TRBV3-1/TRBV3-2
CASSRAGYGTDTQYF
TGTGCCAGCAGCCGCGCAGGGTATGGAACAGATACGCAGTATTTT
>-|-|TRBJ1-2|TRBV29-1
CSVEDGVCYTF
TGCAGCGTTGAAGATGGGGTCTGCTACACCTTC
>-|-|TRBJ1-5|TRBV19
CASSILGTQPQHF
TGTGCCAGTAGTATTCTGGGTACTCAGCCCCAGCATTTT
>TRBD1|-|TRBJ2-2|TRBV19
CASTTDRDAGELFF
TGTGCCAGTACTACCGACAGGGACGCCGGGGAGCTGTTTTTT
>-|-|TRBJ2-1|TRBV9
CASSVRGYGYNEQFF
TGTGCCAGCAGCGTGAGAGGTTACGGCTACAATGAGCAGTTCTTC
>-|-|TRBJ2-2|TRBV27
CASLPGETGELFF
TGTGCCAGCCTACCGGGTGAAACCGGGGAGCTGTTTTTT
>-|-|TRBJ1-2|TRBV2
CASRGPLGPGSYGYTF
TGTGCCAGCAGGGGACCATTAGGGCCGGGATCCTATGGCTACACCTTC
>TRBD1|-|TRBJ1-6|TRBV10-3
CATGRQGAPLHF
TGTGCCACTGGACGACAGGGAGCCCCCCTCCACTTT
>-|-|TRBJ1-3|TRBV9
CASSVESGPGNTIYF
TGTGCCAGCAGCGTAGAGTCAGGGCCTGGAAACACCATATATTTT
>-|-|TRBJ1-2|TRBV30
CAWIGGLTYGYTF
TGTGCCTGGATTGGAGGGTTGACTTATGGCTACACCTTC
>-|-|TRBJ2-5|TRBV5-1
CASSSGREVNRFQETQYF
TGCGCCAGCAGCTCGGGACGGGAAGTCAACAGGTTCCAAGAGACCCAGTACTTC
>-|once|TRBJ1-2|TRBV10-3
CAISPPRGGFGGYTF
TGTGCCATCAGCCCCCCCCGGGGGGGGTTTGGAGGCTACACCTTC
>-|-|TRBJ1-2|TRBV5-1
CASSPQYRDSYGYTF
TGCGCCAGCAGCCCTCAATACAGGGATAGCTATGGCTACACCTTC
>-|-|TRBJ1-6|TRBV27
CASRFTGKLAPLHF
TGTGCCAGCAGGTTTACCGGGAAATTGGCACCCCTCCACTTT
>-|-|TRBJ2-5|TRBV9
CASSAPTGTQYF
TGTGCCAGCAGCGCGCCAACGGGGACCCAGTACTTC
>-|-|TRBJ1-2|TRBV6-5
CAASQGAGYTF
TGTGCCGCATCTCAGGGAGCTGGCTACACCTTC
>-|-|TRBJ1-2|TRBV10-3
CAISEVGSEGHYGYTF
TGTGCCATCAGTGAGGTGGGGTCGGAGGGACACTATGGCTACACCTTC
>-|-|TRBJ1-1|TRBV19
CASTGASNTEAFF
TGTGCCAGCACCGGGGCCTCAAACACTGAAGCTTTCTTT